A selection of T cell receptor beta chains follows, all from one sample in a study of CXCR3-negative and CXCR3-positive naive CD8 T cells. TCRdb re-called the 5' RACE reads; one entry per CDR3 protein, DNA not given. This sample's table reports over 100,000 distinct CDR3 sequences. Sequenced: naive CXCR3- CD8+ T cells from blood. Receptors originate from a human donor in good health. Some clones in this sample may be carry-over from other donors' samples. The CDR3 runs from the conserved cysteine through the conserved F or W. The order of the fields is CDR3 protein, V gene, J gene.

CDR3aa: CASSQGKRTGGYEQYF; v_gene: TRBV3-1; j_gene: TRBJ2-7
CDR3aa: CASSQESSGTDTQYF; v_gene: TRBV4-2; j_gene: TRBJ2-3
CDR3aa: CASISHTDSPLHF; v_gene: TRBV7-9; j_gene: TRBJ1-6
CDR3aa: CSGRPFDGSYEQYF; v_gene: TRBV29-1; j_gene: TRBJ2-7
CDR3aa: CASSSGTQGEAFF; v_gene: TRBV7-3; j_gene: TRBJ1-1
CDR3aa: CASSLEEGQETQYF; v_gene: TRBV7-7; j_gene: TRBJ2-5
CDR3aa: CASKTRGGTSGRPNRVRQFF; v_gene: TRBV27; j_gene: TRBJ2-1
CDR3aa: CASSPGYNEQFF; v_gene: TRBV7-9; j_gene: TRBJ2-1
CDR3aa: CAISEENWVYEQYF; v_gene: TRBV10-3; j_gene: TRBJ2-7
CDR3aa: CASSVGGGGPYNEQFF; v_gene: TRBV9; j_gene: TRBJ2-1
CDR3aa: CSAPRARGGSNEKLFF; v_gene: TRBV20-1; j_gene: TRBJ1-4
CDR3aa: CASSLDGGLNGYTF; v_gene: TRBV7-9; j_gene: TRBJ1-2
CDR3aa: CASSSGGDSYEQYF; v_gene: TRBV27; j_gene: TRBJ2-7
CDR3aa: CASSQEGGQPQHF; v_gene: TRBV14; j_gene: TRBJ1-5
CDR3aa: CSVVGDSANYGYTF; v_gene: TRBV29-1; j_gene: TRBJ1-2
CDR3aa: CATSEPTGFDEQFF; v_gene: TRBV24-1; j_gene: TRBJ2-1
CDR3aa: CASSPPLGFGGKGLAGPYEQYF; v_gene: TRBV13; j_gene: TRBJ2-7
CDR3aa: CASSPQEDQETQYF; v_gene: TRBV18; j_gene: TRBJ2-5
CDR3aa: CASSSDQAVTEAFF; v_gene: TRBV28; j_gene: TRBJ1-1
CDR3aa: CASSPIAGGLTGELFF; v_gene: TRBV3-1; j_gene: TRBJ2-2
CDR3aa: CASSPGTGGGGRNIQYF; v_gene: TRBV2; j_gene: TRBJ2-4
CDR3aa: CAISEENRRGNTIYF; v_gene: TRBV10-3; j_gene: TRBJ1-3
CDR3aa: CASSLHDTGELFF; v_gene: TRBV7-2; j_gene: TRBJ2-2
CDR3aa: CASSYGGRETQYF; v_gene: TRBV6-6; j_gene: TRBJ2-5
CDR3aa: CSVESGLADNEQFF; v_gene: TRBV29-1; j_gene: TRBJ2-1
CDR3aa: CASSLAIRYEAFF; v_gene: TRBV5-1; j_gene: TRBJ1-1
CDR3aa: CASRGPGVMNTEAFF; v_gene: TRBV12-3/TRBV12-4; j_gene: TRBJ1-1
CDR3aa: CASSSERTWADTQYF; v_gene: TRBV28; j_gene: TRBJ2-3
CDR3aa: CASLETSGVSYEQYF; v_gene: TRBV21-1; j_gene: TRBJ2-7
CDR3aa: CASSEATSLETQYF; v_gene: TRBV6-1; j_gene: TRBJ2-5
CDR3aa: CASSLGTSGDPQYF; v_gene: TRBV7-6; j_gene: TRBJ2-3
CDR3aa: CASSLADRAYEQYF; v_gene: TRBV12-3/TRBV12-4; j_gene: TRBJ2-7
CDR3aa: CASSPPRPRGSYEQYF; v_gene: TRBV7-6; j_gene: TRBJ2-7
CDR3aa: CASSPTGGGLPSGANVLTF; v_gene: TRBV18; j_gene: TRBJ2-6
CDR3aa: CSVRIRSYEQYF; v_gene: TRBV29-1; j_gene: TRBJ2-7
CDR3aa: CASSLNGETQYF; v_gene: TRBV28; j_gene: TRBJ2-5
CDR3aa: CASSSVTGDGLTDTQYF; v_gene: TRBV7-9; j_gene: TRBJ2-3
CDR3aa: CASSLGGSGEQYF; v_gene: TRBV28; j_gene: TRBJ2-7
CDR3aa: CASSYLPGLGVHDSNQPQHF; v_gene: TRBV6-6; j_gene: TRBJ1-5
CDR3aa: CASSKERPRETQYF; v_gene: TRBV21-1; j_gene: TRBJ2-5
CDR3aa: CSARYQSDYEQYF; v_gene: TRBV20-1; j_gene: TRBJ2-7
CDR3aa: CASSLGRGLNEQYF; v_gene: TRBV6-2/TRBV6-3; j_gene: TRBJ2-7
CDR3aa: CASSPGTLEAFF; v_gene: TRBV7-9; j_gene: TRBJ1-1
CDR3aa: CASSEWRQETQYF; v_gene: TRBV25-1; j_gene: TRBJ2-5
CDR3aa: CASSQVPGLDNEQFF; v_gene: TRBV4-1; j_gene: TRBJ2-1
CDR3aa: CASSFSGGFSYEQYF; v_gene: TRBV7-9; j_gene: TRBJ2-7
CDR3aa: CASSSQGGAPLLGNQPQHF; v_gene: TRBV9; j_gene: TRBJ1-5
CDR3aa: CASSSTQTTSSNTGELFF; v_gene: TRBV5-1; j_gene: TRBJ2-2
CDR3aa: CSARVRGLEQYF; v_gene: TRBV20-1; j_gene: TRBJ2-7
CDR3aa: CASSVDIQGEQFF; v_gene: TRBV9; j_gene: TRBJ2-1
CDR3aa: CSVLGTGNEQFF; v_gene: TRBV29-1; j_gene: TRBJ2-1
CDR3aa: CASSTRLAGVRGTQYF; v_gene: TRBV28; j_gene: TRBJ2-3
CDR3aa: CASSPGPADEQFF; v_gene: TRBV7-7; j_gene: TRBJ2-1
CDR3aa: CSVDTGYTDTQYF; v_gene: TRBV29-1; j_gene: TRBJ2-3
CDR3aa: CSARDRGEYQETQYF; v_gene: TRBV20-1; j_gene: TRBJ2-5
CDR3aa: CASSQVGGHNRDTQYF; v_gene: TRBV14; j_gene: TRBJ2-3
CDR3aa: CASTLSGDTSTDTQYF; v_gene: TRBV28; j_gene: TRBJ2-3
CDR3aa: CSASLGPRQGSYEQYF; v_gene: TRBV20-1; j_gene: TRBJ2-7
CDR3aa: CGGQGLDTQYF; v_gene: TRBV29-1; j_gene: TRBJ2-3